Each of the 4 T cell receptor beta chains below was sequenced from the same sample in a study of T cell changes during pregnancy in multiple sclerosis. Clones were sequenced by immunoSEQ multiplex PCR, and TCRdb holds only the in-frame ones, with some missing. In the table there are over 45,000 clones, around nine tenths of which are singletons. Here the sequenced sample was peripheral blood, taken after pregnancy. The receptor source for this set is a female donor with multiple sclerosis, enrolled in a pregnancy study.

This sequence joins TRBV18 and TRBJ2-7; the match to TRBD2 covers 11 bases. This CDR3 region has 15 residues. V shed 3 bases and J 3 bases; nucleotides not matched to a gene: 4. Germline CDR1 reads KGHSH; CDR2 reads LQKENI. The CDR3, as DNA: TGTGCCAGCTCACCTAGCGGGGGGGCCCTCTACGAGCAGTACTTC. It specifies CASSPSGGALYEQYF.

The rearrangement joins TRBV18 to TRBJ1-1; D is ambiguous. V dropped 3 bases and J dropped 2 bases, with 10 bases sitting between them. CDR3 size: 14 residues. From germline, CDR1 is KGHSH and CDR2 LQKENI. The chain's CDR3 is CASSPREINTEAFF. CDR3 nucleotides: TGTGCCAGCTCACCGAGGGAAATCAACACTGAAGCTTTCTTT.

The chain couples TRBV6-5 to TRBJ1-2, with TRBD1 as a possible D gene (6 bases). The germline V and J ends were trimmed by 6 bases and 7 bases, with 15 bases remaining between them. CDR3 length: 13 amino acids. Germline CDR1 and CDR2: MNHEY and SVGAGI. DNA of the CDR3: TGTGCCAGCAGCCTTGGGACATCGGGTGGCTACACCTTC. This sequence encodes CASSLGTSGGYTF.

This chain links TRBV28 with TRBJ1-1, with D tentatively TRBD1 (6 bases). From germline, CDR1 is MDHEN and CDR2 SYDVKM. There are 13 residues in the CDR3. The germline V and J ends were trimmed by 6 bases and 5 bases, with 13 bases remaining between them. The CDR3 DNA reads as TGTGCCAGCAGCCGGCAAGGACAGACTGAAGCTTTCTTT. This encodes CASSRQGQTEAFF.